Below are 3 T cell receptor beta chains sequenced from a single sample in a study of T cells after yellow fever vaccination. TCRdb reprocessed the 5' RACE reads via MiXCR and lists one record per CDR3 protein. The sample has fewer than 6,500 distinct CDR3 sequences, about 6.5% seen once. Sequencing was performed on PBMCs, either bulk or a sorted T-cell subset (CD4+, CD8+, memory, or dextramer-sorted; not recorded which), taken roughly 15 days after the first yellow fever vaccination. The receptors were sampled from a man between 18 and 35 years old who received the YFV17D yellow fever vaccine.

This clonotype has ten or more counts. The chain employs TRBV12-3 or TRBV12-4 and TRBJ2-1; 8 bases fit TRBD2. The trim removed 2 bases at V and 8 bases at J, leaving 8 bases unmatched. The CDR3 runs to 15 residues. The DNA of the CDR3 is TGTGCCAGCAGTTTACTCGGGGGGGCCCCCCATGAGCAGTTCTTC. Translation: CASSLLGGAPHEQFF.

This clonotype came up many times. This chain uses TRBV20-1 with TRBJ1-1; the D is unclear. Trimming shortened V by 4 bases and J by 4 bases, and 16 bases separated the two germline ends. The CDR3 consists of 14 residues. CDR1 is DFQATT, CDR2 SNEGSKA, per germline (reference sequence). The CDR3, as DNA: TGCAGTGCTATGGCCACCACCATGGGCACTGAAGCTTTCTTT. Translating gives CSAMATTMGTEAFF.

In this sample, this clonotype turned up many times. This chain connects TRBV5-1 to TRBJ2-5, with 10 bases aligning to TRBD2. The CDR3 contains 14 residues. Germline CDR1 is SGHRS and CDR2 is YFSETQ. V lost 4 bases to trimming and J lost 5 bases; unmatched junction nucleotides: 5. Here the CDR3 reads CASSLAGAWETQYF. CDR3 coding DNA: TGCGCCAGCAGCCTAGCGGGGGCGTGGGAGACCCAGTACTTC.